The present T cell receptor (beta chain) was sequenced within a study of blood T cell repertoires in COVID-19. The V end lost 9 bases, the J end lost 1 base, and 11 bases lay between the germline ends. The CDR3 is 13 amino acids. Germline assignment: CDR1 MNHEY and CDR2 SVGAGI. A Seattle source enrolled patients during active infection and followed them longitudinally. Profiling relied on immunoSEQ multiplex PCR, and the TCRdb table lists in-frame clones only, not all of them. The repertoire includes 200,000 to 250,000 clones, roughly four fifths of them detected once, and approximately 7.6% sits in the top ten. In its sample, this clone was seen once.

J is TRBJ2-3 and V is TRBV6-5; D call uncertain. The sequence was obtained from a woman aged 80 or older with COVID-19, enrolled during active disease. Sample: peripheral blood. CDR3 sequence (DNA): TGTGCCAGTTCCAATCCGGGCACAGATACGCAGTATTTT. Protein: CASSNPGTDTQYF.